The clone carrying this TCR beta chain has a handful of counts. TCR beta CDR3 regions were amplified from RNA. With the HTBI primer set, the TCR CDR3 went through a first round of RT-PCR. A single record per CDR3 protein comes from TCRdb applying MiXCR to the multiplex PCR reads. The sample shows around 400,000 distinct CDR3 sequences, roughly 25% of them seen only once. Patients aged 18 to 65 had newly diagnosed hyperthyroidism lasting under 2 months. These data come from a study of T cells in Graves' hyperthyroidism and ophthalmopathy. The J segment lost 6 bases and the V segment lost 5 bases, leaving 3 bases of the junction unmatched. The germline CDR1 and CDR2 sequences are SGHVS and FNYEAQ. CDR3 length equals 13 residues.

The chain carries TRBV7-6 and TRBJ2-2; 7 bases are shared with TRBD2. This sequence originates from a man in his fifties or sixties with Graves' hyperthyroidism. The sample consisted of blood. This chain's CDR3 is CASSETSSGELFF. The DNA for the CDR3 is TGTGCCAGCAGCGAGACTAGCTCCGGGGAGCTGTTTTTT.